This is a list of T cell receptor beta chains from one sample in a study of liver allograft versus peripheral blood T cells. MiXCR, applied by TCRdb to the reads, yields one record per CDR3 protein. The repertoire consists of about 13,000 distinct CDR3 sequences, with about a fifth occurring once and the leading ten covering roughly 2%. The receptors here all came from a human patient who had a liver transplant. Some T cells may be the graft donor's. CDR3s include the opening cysteine and the closing phenylalanine or tryptophan. Each record gives: D gene, clone size, V gene, J gene, CDR3 protein, CDR3 DNA. D genes are given only for firm matches. The size field is filled for only some rows; it gives once, few, many or a size class.

>NA|NA|TRBV7-9|TRBJ2-1
CASSSPTSTGNEQFF
TGTGCCAGCAGCTCCCCGACTAGTACGGGGAATGAGCAGTTCTTC
>NA|many|TRBV30|TRBJ1-4
CAFQIFALRNEKLFF
TGTGCCTTCCAGATTTTCGCCCTCCGGAATGAAAAACTGTTTTTT
>NA|few|TRBV5-4|TRBJ1-1
CASSSTLINTEAFF
TGTGCCAGCAGCAGCACACTTATCAACACTGAAGCTTTCTTT
>TRBD2|medium-sized|TRBV29-1|TRBJ2-3
CSVPRLAGGDTQYF
TGCAGCGTTCCGAGACTAGCGGGAGGGGATACGCAGTATTTT
>NA|NA|TRBV11-2|TRBJ2-7
CASRLLTGRSSYEQYF
TGTGCCAGCAGATTACTCACAGGGAGAAGCTCCTACGAGCAGTACTTC
>NA|NA|TRBV25-1|TRBJ2-1
CASHRAGEYNEQFF
TGTGCCAGCCATCGGGCAGGGGAGTACAATGAGCAGTTCTTC
>NA|medium-sized|TRBV29-1|TRBJ1-2
CSVEAQRVRGYTF
TGCAGCGTTGAGGCTCAAAGGGTGCGAGGCTACACCTTC
>NA|medium-sized|TRBV6-5|TRBJ1-1
CASSSAAGGAFF
TGTGCCAGCAGTTCGGCCGCGGGTGGAGCTTTCTTT
>NA|few|TRBV12-3/TRBV12-4|TRBJ1-4
CASSFGASPTNEKLFF
TGTGCCAGCAGTTTCGGGGCCTCCCCAACTAATGAAAAACTGTTTTTT
>NA|many|TRBV28|TRBJ1-5
CASSLYGQPQHF
TGTGCCAGCAGTTTATATGGTCAGCCCCAGCATTTT
>NA|NA|TRBV20-1|TRBJ1-6
CSADLGTRYNSPLHF
TGCAGTGCTGATCTCGGGACCCGTTATAATTCACCCCTCCACTTT
>NA|NA|TRBV10-1|TRBJ2-7
CADANWRYEQYF
TGCGCCGACGCTAACTGGAGGTACGAGCAGTACTTC
>TRBD1|NA|TRBV5-4|TRBJ1-1
CASSPDRGGTEAFF
TGTGCCAGCAGCCCGGACAGGGGAGGCACTGAAGCTTTCTTT
>NA|medium-sized|TRBV29-1|TRBJ2-1
CSVAKNTDGDEQFF
TGCAGCGTTGCCAAAAATACCGACGGGGATGAGCAGTTCTTC
>NA|many|TRBV7-2|TRBJ2-7
CASSSGGSYEQYF
TGTGCCAGCAGCTCCGGAGGATCGTACGAGCAGTACTTC
>TRBD1|few|TRBV25-1|TRBJ1-2
CASSDPTGWYGYTF
TGTGCCAGCAGTGACCCGACAGGGTGGTATGGCTACACCTTC
>NA|medium-sized|TRBV19|TRBJ1-3
CASQQDHSGNTIYF
TGTGCCAGTCAACAGGACCACTCTGGAAACACCATATATTTT
>NA|many|TRBV28|TRBJ2-7
CASRNPGDLAYEQYF
TGTGCCAGCAGGAATCCTGGGGATTTGGCCTACGAGCAGTACTTC
>NA|few|TRBV30|TRBJ2-1
CAWSRKPAGEQFF
TGTGCCTGGAGCCGTAAGCCAGCTGGTGAGCAGTTCTTC
>NA|many|TRBV6-1|TRBJ2-7
CASKPLRGYEQYF
TGTGCCAGCAAACCGCTGCGGGGCTACGAGCAGTACTTC